The 6 T cell receptor beta chains below all came from one sample that was sequenced in a study of spatial heterogeneity in lung cancer. TCRdb re-derived calls from the 5' RACE reads in MiXCR, one entry per CDR3 protein. The profile shows approximately 11,000 distinct CDR3 sequences, 6.3% of them singletons. The time point: sample taken at primary tumor resection. The specimen comprised PBMCs, sampled at surgery. The receptors come from a male donor with early-stage non-small cell lung cancer.

J is TRBJ1-1 and V is TRBV7-9; no definite D call. CDR1 is SEHNR and CDR2 is FQNEAQ in the germline V gene (reference sequence). CDR3 size: 15 residues. V shed 1 base and J shed 0 bases, with 9 bases lying between them. This chain's CDR3 is CASSLGALMNTEAFF. In DNA form, the CDR3 reads TGTGCCAGCAGCTTAGGTGCTCTCATGAACACTGAAGCTTTCTTT.

This clonotype is categorized as medium-sized. The chain joins TRBV6-2 or TRBV6-3 to TRBJ2-5, with TRBD1 as a possible D gene (6 bases). Germline V lookup: CDR1 MNHEY, CDR2 SVGEGT. The CDR3 contains 14 residues. The germline V and J ends were trimmed by 2 bases and 2 bases, with 9 bases remaining between them. The DNA for the CDR3 is TGTGCCAGCAGTTACCGGGACATTCAAGAGACCCAGTACTTC. Translating it yields CASSYRDIQETQYF.

This clonotype was picked up many times. This chain joins TRBV6-1 and TRBJ2-3, with a possible D match to TRBD1 (6 bases). The germline CDR1 and CDR2 sequences are MNHNS and SASEGT. The CDR3 runs 15 residues. The V and J ends lost 3 bases and 4 bases respectively, with 14 bases between them. The CDR3 region is CASSDRGSVADTQYF. As DNA, the CDR3 is TGTGCCAGCAGTGACAGGGGTTCGGTAGCAGATACGCAGTATTTT.

This clonotype is labeled as medium-sized. The chain employs TRBV4-2 and TRBJ2-7, with 7 bases identical to TRBD1. The V and J ends lost 3 bases and 3 bases, in that order; junction bases with no gene match: 8. The CDR3 runs 15 residues. CDR1 is LGHNA and CDR2 is YNFKEQ in the germline V gene. CDR3 sequence (DNA): TGTGCCAGCAGCCATCCGGACAGGACTTTCTACGAGCAGTACTTC. This codes for CASSHPDRTFYEQYF.

This clonotype is labeled medium-sized. The chain joins TRBV6-5 to TRBJ2-7; 8 positions agree with TRBD1. This CDR3 contains 13 residues. Germline trimming cut 2 bases from V and 5 bases from J; bases unmatched to any gene: 2. CDR1 is MNHEY, CDR2 SVGAGI, per germline. CDR3 region: CASSYDRGNEQYF. In DNA form, the CDR3 reads TGTGCCAGCAGTTACGACAGGGGCAACGAGCAGTACTTC.

This clonotype was counted many times. The chain has TRBV9 and TRBJ2-7; 12 nucleotides align to TRBD2. Per the germline V gene, CDR1 is SGDLS and CDR2 is YYNGEE. The trim removed 4 bases at V and 5 bases at J, leaving 4 bases unmatched. The CDR3 runs to 14 residues. CDR3 DNA: TGTGCCAGCAGCTCACGACTAGCGGGAGACGAGCAGTACTTC. This translates into CASSSRLAGDEQYF.